The clone carrying this T cell receptor beta chain was picked up one time. The sample belongs to a study of blood T cell repertoires in COVID-19. Two negative PCRs, clearance, or symptom resolution had been documented for recovered Cohort 3 donors. The CDR3 length is 13 residues. The junction had 3 bases not matched to a gene; V was cut back by 4 bases and J by 6 bases. Germline loops: CDR1 SGHKS, CDR2 YYEKEE (reference sequence). The protocol was immunoSEQ multiplex PCR, while the TCRdb copy is restricted to in-frame clones and leaves out a portion. The table lists 150,000 or so clones, over 75% of them singletons.

Sequenced sample: PBMCs or T cells enriched from blood (not recorded which). This TCR was recovered from a man between 45 and 60 years old who had recovered from COVID-19. The V gene is TRBV5-5, the J gene TRBJ1-1; TRBD1 matches 10 bases. The CDR3 reads CASSGGQGSEAFF. CDR3 bases: TGTGCCAGCAGCGGGGGACAGGGGTCTGAAGCTTTCTTT. Full variable domain (rest looked up from reference TRBV5-5 and TRBJ1-1): DAGVTQSPTHLIKTRGQQVTLRCSPISGHKSVSWYQQVLGQGPQFIFQYYEKEERGRGNFPDRFSARQFPNYSSELNVNALLLGDSALYLCASSGGQGSEAFFGQGTRLTVV.